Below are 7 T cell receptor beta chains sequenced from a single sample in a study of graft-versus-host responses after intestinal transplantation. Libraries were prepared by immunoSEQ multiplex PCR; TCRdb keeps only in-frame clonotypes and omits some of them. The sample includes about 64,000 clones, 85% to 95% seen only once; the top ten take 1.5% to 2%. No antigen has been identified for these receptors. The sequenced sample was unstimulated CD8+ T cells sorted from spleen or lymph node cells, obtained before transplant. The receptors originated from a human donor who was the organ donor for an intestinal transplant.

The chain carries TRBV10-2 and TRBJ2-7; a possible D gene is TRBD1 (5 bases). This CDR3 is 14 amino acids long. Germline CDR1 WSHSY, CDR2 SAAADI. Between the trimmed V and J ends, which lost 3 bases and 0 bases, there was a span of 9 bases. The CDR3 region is CASSDGHSSYEQYF. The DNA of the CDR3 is TGCGCCAGCAGTGACGGACACAGCTCCTACGAGCAGTACTTC.

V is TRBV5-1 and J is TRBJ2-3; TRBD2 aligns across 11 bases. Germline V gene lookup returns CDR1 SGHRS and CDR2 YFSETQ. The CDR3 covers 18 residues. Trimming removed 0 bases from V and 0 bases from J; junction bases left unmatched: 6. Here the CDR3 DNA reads TGCGCCAGCAGCTTGGCCGGACTAGCGGGCCTTAGCACAGATACGCAGTATTTT. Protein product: CASSLAGLAGLSTDTQYF.

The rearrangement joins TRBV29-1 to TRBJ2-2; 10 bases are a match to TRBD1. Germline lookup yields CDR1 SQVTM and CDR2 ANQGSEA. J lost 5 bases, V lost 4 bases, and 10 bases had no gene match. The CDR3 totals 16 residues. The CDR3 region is CSVVGGTGQGTGELFF. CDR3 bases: TGCAGCGTTGTCGGGGGCACGGGACAGGGGACCGGGGAGCTGTTTTTT.

The CDR3 bases are TGTGCCAGCTCACCGAGTCCGGGACAGGCCTTCTACGAGCAGTACTTC. Protein: CASSPSPGQAFYEQYF. The rearrangement links TRBV18 to TRBJ2-7; 8 nucleotides match TRBD1. This CDR3 region has 16 residues. J lost 3 bases, V lost 3 bases, and 10 bases had no gene match. The germline gives CDR1 KGHSH, CDR2 LQKENI.

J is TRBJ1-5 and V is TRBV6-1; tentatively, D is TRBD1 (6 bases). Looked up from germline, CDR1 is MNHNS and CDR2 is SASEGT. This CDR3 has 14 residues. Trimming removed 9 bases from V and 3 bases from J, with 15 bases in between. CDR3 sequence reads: CASATGSNNQPQHF. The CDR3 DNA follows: TGTGCCAGTGCTACAGGGTCAAACAATCAGCCCCAGCATTTT.

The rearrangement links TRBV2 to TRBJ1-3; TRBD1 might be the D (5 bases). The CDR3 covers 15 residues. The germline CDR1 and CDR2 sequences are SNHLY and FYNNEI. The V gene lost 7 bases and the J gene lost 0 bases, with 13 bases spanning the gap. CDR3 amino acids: CASTGGTDSGNTIYF. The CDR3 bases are TGTGCCAGCACTGGCGGGACCGACTCTGGAAACACCATATATTTT.

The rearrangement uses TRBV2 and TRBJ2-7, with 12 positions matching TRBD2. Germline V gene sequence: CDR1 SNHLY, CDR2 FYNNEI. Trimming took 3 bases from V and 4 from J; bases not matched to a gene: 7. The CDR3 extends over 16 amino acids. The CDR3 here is CASSDTSGRPGYEQYF. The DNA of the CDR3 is TGTGCCAGCAGTGATACTAGCGGGAGGCCGGGGTACGAGCAGTACTTC.